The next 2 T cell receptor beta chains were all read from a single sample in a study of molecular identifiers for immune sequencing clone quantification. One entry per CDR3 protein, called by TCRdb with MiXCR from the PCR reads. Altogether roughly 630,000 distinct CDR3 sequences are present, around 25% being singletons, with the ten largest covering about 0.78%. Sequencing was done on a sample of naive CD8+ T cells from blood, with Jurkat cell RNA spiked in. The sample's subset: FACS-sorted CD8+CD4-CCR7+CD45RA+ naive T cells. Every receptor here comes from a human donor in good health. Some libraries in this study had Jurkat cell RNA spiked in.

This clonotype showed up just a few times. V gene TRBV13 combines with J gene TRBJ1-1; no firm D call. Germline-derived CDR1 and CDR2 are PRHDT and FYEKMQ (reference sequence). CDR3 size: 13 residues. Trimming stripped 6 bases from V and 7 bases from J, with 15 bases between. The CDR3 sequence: CASSPRSADEAFF. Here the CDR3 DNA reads TGTGCCAGCAGTCCTCGGTCGGCGGATGAAGCTTTCTTT.

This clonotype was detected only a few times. The CDR3 DNA follows: TGTGCCAGCAGCGTAGAGTCAAGGCCAAGGGGTGTGATCCCAGTTTTCCAGGATACGCAGTATTTT. This encodes CASSVESRPRGVIPVFQDTQYF. This chain links TRBV6-2 or TRBV6-3 with TRBJ2-3; D might be TRBD1 (5 bases). V lost 6 bases and J lost 6, with 40 bases in between. The germline V gene encodes CDR1 MNHEY and CDR2 SVGEGT. The CDR3 totals 22 residues.